A selection of T cell receptor beta chains follows, all from one sample in a study of cytomegalovirus exposure and HLA in healthy donors. This table comes from immunoSEQ multiplex PCR, and its TCRdb copy is limited to in-frame clones, with some not included. The sample consists of roughly 57,000 clones, about 80% of them appearing once. Sequencing was done on a sample of PBMCs. The source of these receptors is a man aged 50 to 59 in good health and CMV-seronegative. CDR3s include the opening cysteine and the closing phenylalanine or tryptophan. D genes are given only for firm matches. For some rows the clone size is stated as once, few or many, or as a class when expanded; others skip it.

- TRBJ2-2 TRBV5-1 - TGCGCCAGCAGCTTAGCCAGGGGGAACACCGGGGAGCTGTTTTTT CASSLARGNTGELFF
once TRBJ2-3 TRBV5-6 - TGTGCCAGCAGCTTTACCCTCCAGGGAAGCACAGATACGCAGTATTTT CASSFTLQGSTDTQYF
- TRBJ1-2 TRBV21-1 - TGTGCCAGCAGCAAAGGGGCGTATGGCTACACCTTC CASSKGAYGYTF
- TRBJ2-1 TRBV5-6 TRBD2 TGTGCCAGCAGCCTAGGACTAGATCTTGATGAGCAGTTCTTC CASSLGLDLDEQFF
- TRBJ1-3 TRBV18 TRBD1 TGTGCCAGCTCACCTATTCAACAGGGGAGCTCTGGAAACACCATATATTTT CASSPIQQGSSGNTIYF
once TRBJ1-5 TRBV6-1 - TGTGCCAGCAGGGGATTACAGGGTAGTAATCAGCCCCAGCATTTT CASRGLQGSNQPQHF
- TRBJ2-5 TRBV13 TRBD2 TGTGCCAGCAGCACTCGGACTAGCGGGGGGGCAGAGACCCAGTACTTC CASSTRTSGGAETQYF
- TRBJ2-2 TRBV19 - TGTGCCAGTAGTATAAGCGGCTTCCCCGGGGAGCTGTTTTTT CASSISGFPGELFF
- TRBJ1-1 TRBV6-5 TRBD1 TGTGCCAGCAGGCCAGGGGGGTTTAGCACTGAAGCTTTCTTT CASRPGGFSTEAFF
once TRBJ2-1 TRBV10-3 TRBD1 TGTGCCATCAGTGATAGGGGACAGGGCGTATCCTCGGGCAATGAGCAGTTCTTC CAISDRGQGVSSGNEQFF
- TRBJ1-1 TRBV5-6 - TGTGCCAGCGGAACAGGCGTTGGCACTGAAGCTTTCTTT CASGTGVGTEAFF
- TRBJ2-7 TRBV15 TRBD1 TGTGCCACCAGCAGAGGCGGGGACAGGGTCTACGAGCAGTACTTC CATSRGGDRVYEQYF
- TRBJ2-1 TRBV9 TRBD2 TGTGCCAGCAACACAATAGCGGGGGGGCCGAATGAGCAGTTCTTC CASNTIAGGPNEQFF
- TRBJ2-7 TRBV28 - TGTGCCAGCAGTTTTTGGCCATCCTACGAGCAGTACTTC CASSFWPSYEQYF
- TRBJ1-1 TRBV6-1 TRBD1 TGTGCCAGCAGCCGACAGGGGCCTAGCACTGAAGCTTTCTTT CASSRQGPSTEAFF
once TRBJ2-3 TRBV2 TRBD2 TGTGCCAGCGAACGGGGAGCGGGGGGCACAGATACGCAGTATTTT CASERGAGGTDTQYF
- TRBJ2-5 TRBV9 - TGTGCCAGCAGCAAAAGAGTAGCAAAAGAGACCCAGTACTTC CASSKRVAKETQYF
- TRBJ2-3 TRBV5-1 TRBD2 TGCGCCAGCAGCTTGGTAGCGGGGGGGATCACAGATACGCAGTATTTT CASSLVAGGITDTQYF
once TRBJ1-2 TRBV4-2 TRBD1 TGTGCCAGCAGCCAAGCGACAGGGGCCATATATGGCTACACCTTC CASSQATGAIYGYTF
- TRBJ1-4 TRBV6-5 TRBD1 TGTGCCAGCAGTCGAACAGGGGGGACTAATGAAAAACTGTTTTTT CASSRTGGTNEKLFF
- TRBJ1-5 TRBV13 - TGTGCCAGCAGCTTAGGGGCACAGCCCCAGCATTTT CASSLGAQPQHF
- TRBJ2-6 TRBV10-1 TRBD1 TGCGCCAGCAGTGTTATCAGGAGCGGGGACAGGGAGGTTTCTGGGGCCAACGTCCTGACTTTC CASSVIRSGDREVSGANVLTF
- TRBJ1-3 TRBV30 - TGTGCCTGGAGTGTATTCGGGGGAAACACCATATATTTT CAWSVFGGNTIYF
- TRBJ1-1 TRBV7-2 TRBD1 TGTGCCAGCAGCGCGCGGACAGGGGGCTGGCCTTTCTTT CASSARTGGWPFF
- TRBJ1-2 TRBV7-9 - TGTGCCAGCACTGGGGGGGCCCGTAACTATGGCTACACCTTC CASTGGARNYGYTF
- TRBJ2-1 TRBV6-1 - TGTGCCAGCAGGCGGGACTGGGAATACAATGAGCAGTTCTTC CASRRDWEYNEQFF
few TRBJ1-4 TRBV5-1 TRBD1 TGCGCCAGCAGCTTGGGGGACAGGTTTGAAAAACTGTTTTTT CASSLGDRFEKLFF
- TRBJ2-1 TRBV7-9 - TGTGCCAGCAGCTTACTGGCAGGGAACAATGAGCAGTTCTTC CASSLLAGNNEQFF
few TRBJ2-2 TRBV2 - TGTGCCAGCAGAGCTTCTAGGACCGGGGAGCTGTTTTTT CASRASRTGELFF
- TRBJ2-3 TRBV19 TRBD2 TGTGCCAGTATGTGGGGGACTAGCGACACAGATACGCAGTATTTT CASMWGTSDTDTQYF
- TRBJ2-7 TRBV6-5 TRBD2 TGTGCCAGCAGCCGGCCGGTAGCGGGGGGCGGGGAGTACTTC CASSRPVAGGGEYF